Listed below are T cell receptor beta chains from one sample, sequenced in a study of response to subunit inactivated influenza vaccine. TCRdb re-called the RT-PCR reads through MiXCR, storing one row per CDR3 protein. The sample lists under 950,000 distinct CDR3 sequences, around 21% occurring once. The sequences come from PBMCs from blood, collected 5 to 6 days after vaccination. These receptors were taken from a man in his fifties who received an inactivated influenza vaccine. The conserved cysteine and the conserved F or W are not part of the CDR3 here. The size field is filled for only some rows; it gives once, few, many or a size class.

V	J	size	CDR3
TRBV7-2	TRBJ2-1	few	ASSLRGTINNEQF
TRBV20-1	TRBJ2-7	few	SASTGSYEQY
TRBV28	TRBJ2-1	many	ASSETPNNEQF
TRBV12-3/TRBV12-4	TRBJ1-4	few	ASREQGWGNEKLF
TRBV6-2/TRBV6-3	TRBJ1-5	-	ASSSDDRGLINQPQH
TRBV29-1	TRBJ1-5	once	SVEDLGSVEHQPQH
TRBV10-3	TRBJ2-3	-	AISATEVAGGLQTSTDTQY
TRBV4-3	TRBJ2-1	-	ASSQFPDLAGGHEQF
TRBV7-2	TRBJ2-7	-	ASSPEGLASYEQY
TRBV28	TRBJ2-3	few	ASSPVDSGLLDTQY
TRBV27	TRBJ1-5	-	ASSSYYPGQLNQPQH
TRBV20-1	TRBJ2-1	-	SARDLNRVNEQF
TRBV5-1	TRBJ2-1	-	ASSLGPTGNNEQF
TRBV6-2/TRBV6-3	TRBJ2-7	-	ASIPRLSTSYEQY
TRBV6-2/TRBV6-3	TRBJ1-5	-	ASSNQGTQPQH
TRBV4-3	TRBJ1-3	few	ASSQGYGDTIY
TRBV12-3/TRBV12-4	TRBJ1-1	few	ASQQLNTEAF
TRBV28	TRBJ1-2	-	ASSTTLSGTGDYGYT
TRBV21-1	TRBJ2-7	-	ASTSGTSGRRYEQY
TRBV11-1	TRBJ2-1	few	ASSLREWGAYNEQF
TRBV4-3	TRBJ2-3	-	ASSQTPGTGSTDTQY
TRBV5-1	TRBJ2-2	few	ASSSTSGGSTGELF
TRBV29-1	TRBJ2-7	many	SVRARAYEQY
TRBV12-3/TRBV12-4	TRBJ2-2	-	ASSAMGTGELF
TRBV4-1	TRBJ1-1	few	ASSQDGRGQGWTTEAF
TRBV24-1	TRBJ2-5	-	ATPGRKETQY
TRBV20-1	TRBJ1-2	few	SARLLYGYT
TRBV12-3/TRBV12-4	TRBJ2-4	-	ASSLAGGHIQY